A single TCR beta chain is shown here with its context. The CDR3 runs to 15 residues. Between the trimmed V and J ends, which lost 3 bases and 7 bases, there was a span of 16 bases. Germline lookup yields CDR1 SGHKS and CDR2 YYEKEE (reference sequence). The sample comes from a study of T cells in Graves' hyperthyroidism and ophthalmopathy. Study as a whole: At initial diagnosis, before any treatment had begun, peripheral blood was obtained.

From RNA transcripts, TCR beta CDR3 regions were amplified. When the TCR CDR3 underwent first-round RT-PCR, the HTBI primer set was used. TCRdb independently ran MiXCR on the multiplex PCR reads; one entry per CDR3 protein. The sample has a few hundred thousand distinct CDR3 sequences; approximately 16% are singletons. The V gene is TRBV5-5, the J gene TRBJ1-4, with D possibly matching TRBD1 (6 bases). The sequence derives from a man aged 40-55 years with Graves' hyperthyroidism. Sequenced material: blood. CDR3 residues: CASSSMRGSSEKLFF. CDR3 DNA sequence: TGTGCCAGCAGCTCCATGAGGGGGAGTTCTGAAAAACTGTTTTTT.